Following are 13 T cell receptor beta chains from one sample sequenced in a study of shared clonotypes between healthy human individuals. Libraries were prepared by immunoSEQ multiplex PCR; TCRdb keeps only in-frame clonotypes and omits some of them. Among approximately 1,500,000 clones listed, roughly 95% were seen once. Sequencing was carried out using naive CD4+ T cells sorted from blood. The subset here: CD45RA+ positively selected. The source is a man aged 25-45 years in good health.

This clone has only one observation. The sample contains more than one DNA sequence encoding this CDR3. J is TRBJ2-1 and V is TRBV18; D is undetermined. The germline V gene encodes CDR1 KGHSH and CDR2 LQKENI. With 4 bases removed from V and 0 bases from J, the gap between germline ends came to 7 bases. This CDR3 comprises 14 residues. The CDR3, as DNA: TGTGCCAGCTCACTCACCCGCTCCTACAATGAGCAGTTCTTC. It encodes CASSLTRSYNEQFF.

This sequence joins TRBV15 and TRBJ1-1; no definite D call. Germline lookup yields CDR1 LNHNV and CDR2 YYDKDF (reference sequence). The CDR3 is 17 amino acids. Deletions cut 0 bases from V and 5 bases from J, with 19 bases between. CDR3 sequence: CATSRDLIGERDTEAFF. For the CDR3, the DNA is TGTGCCACCAGCAGAGATCTTATTGGGGAACGAGATACTGAAGCTTTCTTT.

The V call is TRBV7-9, the J call TRBJ2-1; no firm D call. Germline CDR1 SEHNR, CDR2 FQNEAQ (reference sequence). V gave up 2 bases and J gave up 3 bases, with 11 bases separating them. The CDR3 loop spans 15 amino acids. In DNA form, the CDR3 reads TGTGCCAGCAGCTTATTGCTAGAATACTACAATGAGCAGTTCTTC. This gives the protein CASSLLLEYYNEQFF.

This clone showed up just once. Distinct nucleotide sequences in the sample also encode this CDR3. The chain joins TRBV11-3 to TRBJ2-1; tentative D call: TRBD2 (6 bases). The CDR3 has 14 residues. Trimming stripped 1 base from V and 4 bases from J, with 8 bases between. Germline V gene lookup returns CDR1 SGHNT and CDR2 YENEEA. This CDR3 is CASSLGGTYNEQFF. Written as DNA, the CDR3 is TGTGCCAGCAGCTTAGGCGGGACTTACAATGAGCAGTTCTTC.

V and J are TRBV2 and TRBJ2-3, with D perhaps TRBD1 or TRBD2 (5 bases each). This CDR3 has 13 amino acids. Trimming stripped 7 bases from V and 2 bases from J, with 10 bases between. Germline loops: CDR1 SNHLY, CDR2 FYNNEI. As DNA, the CDR3 is TGTGCCAGCAACCGGGACCTCACAGATACGCAGTATTTT. It is translated as CASNRDLTDTQYF.

The CDR3 protein is CASSQTRTVQETQYF. The CDR3 bases are TGTGCCAGCAGTCAGACTCGGACAGTCCAAGAGACCCAGTACTTC. This chain connects TRBV2 to TRBJ2-5, with D perhaps matching TRBD1 (6 bases). V was trimmed by 5 bases and J by 1 base, leaving 14 bases between them. The CDR3 has 15 amino acids. The germline V gene encodes CDR1 SNHLY and CDR2 FYNNEI.

V is TRBV4-3 and J is TRBJ2-5, with D perhaps matching TRBD2 (6 bases). The CDR3 loop spans 17 amino acids. Trimming took 1 base from V and 4 from J, leaving 19 bases between them. The V gene's germline CDR1 is LGHNA and CDR2 YSLEER. This chain's CDR3 is CASSQVPGAGSGETQYF. CDR3 coding DNA: TGCGCCAGCAGCCAAGTTCCTGGGGCGGGATCTGGAGAGACCCAGTACTTC.

V and J are TRBV9 and TRBJ2-3, with 7 bases lining up with TRBD1. The J segment lost 3 bases and the V segment lost 3 bases, leaving 13 bases of the junction unmatched. Germline assignment: CDR1 SGDLS and CDR2 YYNGEE. The CDR3 runs 17 residues. CDR3 loop: CASSADMTGKGTDTQYF. The CDR3, as DNA: TGTGCCAGCAGCGCAGATATGACAGGGAAGGGGACAGATACGCAGTATTTT.

The V gene is TRBV19, the J gene TRBJ2-1; no definite D call. The V and J ends lost 7 bases and 8 bases respectively, with 18 bases between them. Germline CDR1 LNHDA, CDR2 SQIVND (reference sequence). The CDR3 spans 14 residues. CDR3: CASMAQRKNYEQFF. CDR3 DNA: TGTGCCAGTATGGCCCAAAGGAAGAACTATGAGCAGTTCTTC.

Regarding this clone: The same CDR3 also results from other DNA sequences found in this sample. This rearrangement joins TRBV5-4 to TRBJ2-3, with D unclear. Germline-derived CDR1 and CDR2 are SGHNT and YYREEE (reference sequence). CDR3 size: 13 residues. V was shortened by 2 bases and J by 0 bases, with 4 bases between the two germline ends. The chain's CDR3 is CASSFSSTDTQYF. CDR3 DNA sequence: TGTGCCAGCAGCTTCTCTAGCACAGATACGCAGTATTTT. Full variable domain (outside the CDR3, taken from reference TRBV5-4 and TRBJ2-3): ETGVTQSPTHLIKTRGQQVTLRCSSQSGHNTVSWYQQALGQGPQFIFQYYREEENGRGNFPPRFSGLQFPNYSSELNVNALELDDSALYLCASSFSSTDTQYFGPGTRLTVL.

This chain joins TRBV28 and TRBJ1-1; TRBD1 agrees at 8 bases. Losses at the gene ends were 4 bases for V and 3 bases for J; bases not matched to a gene: 7. The CDR3 extends over 15 amino acids. Germline loops: CDR1 MDHEN, CDR2 SYDVKM. The CDR3 loop is CASSSPGGAYTEAFF. CDR3 nucleotide sequence: TGTGCCAGCAGTTCACCAGGGGGCGCGTACACTGAAGCTTTCTTT.

The genes are TRBV2 and TRBJ1-5; 7 nucleotides align to TRBD1. This CDR3 has 15 amino acids. The germline V gene encodes CDR1 SNHLY and CDR2 FYNNEI. Germline trimming cut 6 bases from V and 3 bases from J; bases unmatched to any gene: 8. The CDR3 region has the DNA TGTGCCAGCAGGGTAAACAGGGGCCTCAATCAGCCCCAGCATTTT. This translates into CASRVNRGLNQPQHF. Full variable domain (remainder filled in from reference TRBV2 and TRBJ1-5): EPEVTQTPSHQVTQMGQEVILRCVPISNHLYFYWYRQILGQKVEFLVSFYNNEISEKSEIFDDQFSVERPDGSNFTLKIRSTKLEDSAMYFCASRVNRGLNQPQHFGDGTRLSIL.

The rearrangement joins TRBV29-1 to TRBJ1-4; 10 bases line up with TRBD1. V lost 7 bases and J lost 7; bases outside the gene matches: 6. The CDR3 has 13 amino acids. Germline assignment: CDR1 SQVTM and CDR2 ANQGSEA. CDR3 amino acids: CSARQGAIEKLFF. The CDR3 DNA reads as TGCAGCGCCAGACAGGGGGCGATTGAAAAACTGTTTTTT.